This is a list of T cell receptor beta chains from one sample in a study of brain T cells in children with intractable seizures. Clones were sequenced by immunoSEQ multiplex PCR, and TCRdb holds only the in-frame ones, with some missing. The sample has approximately 110,000 clones; around 94% are singletons. Material: peripheral blood, obtained at surgery. These receptors originate from a boy under three years old with hemimegalencephaly and intractable seizures. Each CDR3 is given with its conserved first and last residue. The D gene is left open where the match is weak. For some rows the clone size is stated as once, few or many, or as a class when expanded; others skip it.

j_call,clone_size,v_call,d_call,cdr3_aa,cdr3_nt
TRBJ2-3,NA,TRBV9,NA,CASSVAGTTDTQYF,TGTGCCAGCAGCGTAGCCGGGACCACAGATACGCAGTATTTT
TRBJ2-2,NA,TRBV5-1,NA,CASSTAGPKMNTGELFF,TGCGCCAGCAGCACCGCCGGGCCCAAAATGAACACCGGGGAGCTGTTTTTT
TRBJ1-1,NA,TRBV10-3,TRBD1,CAIRGTDEYPNTEAFF,TGTGCCATCAGGGGGACAGACGAGTACCCGAACACTGAAGCTTTCTTT
TRBJ2-2,NA,TRBV10-1,NA,CASRWRGRPGGELFF,TGCGCCAGCAGGTGGAGGGGCCGCCCGGGGGGGGAGCTGTTTTTT
TRBJ2-1,few,TRBV6-1,NA,CASSEGYNEQFF,TGTGCCAGCAGTGAGGGTTACAATGAGCAGTTCTTC
TRBJ1-1,NA,TRBV5-1,NA,CASSLREWSTEAFF,TGCGCCAGCAGCTTAAGGGAATGGAGCACTGAAGCTTTCTTT
TRBJ2-7,NA,TRBV19,TRBD2,CASSARLAGGGEQYF,TGTGCCAGTAGTGCCCGACTAGCGGGAGGCGGGGAGCAGTACTTC
TRBJ2-3,NA,TRBV15,NA,CATSRLPQGQGWMHTQYF,TGTGCCACCAGCAGACTCCCGCAGGGTCAGGGTTGGATGCATACGCAGTATTTT
TRBJ1-6,few,TRBV11-2,NA,CASSLGRSGNSPLHF,TGTGCCAGCAGCTTAGGTCGGTCAGGGAATTCACCCCTCCACTTT
TRBJ1-1,NA,TRBV7-9,TRBD1,CASSSDRTPMNTEAFF,TGTGCCAGCAGCTCGGACAGGACTCCGATGAACACTGAAGCTTTCTTT
TRBJ2-3,NA,TRBV14,TRBD1,CASSQKQGLDTQYF,TGTGCCAGCAGCCAAAAACAGGGGCTAGATACGCAGTATTTT
TRBJ1-2,once,TRBV19,NA,CASSIAQGGYGYTF,TGTGCCAGTAGTATCGCACAGGGAGGCTATGGCTACACCTTC
TRBJ2-5,NA,TRBV24-1,TRBD2,CATTSGRGGETQYF,TGTGCCACCACGAGCGGGAGGGGTGGGGAGACCCAGTACTTC
TRBJ1-5,NA,TRBV30,NA,CAWSVQSPPYSNQPQHF,TGTGCCTGGAGTGTCCAGAGCCCCCCTTATAGCAATCAGCCCCAGCATTTT
TRBJ2-7,NA,TRBV6-5,TRBD2,CASSRTSGSGYEQYF,TGTGCCAGCAGTCGGACTAGCGGGAGCGGGTACGAGCAGTACTTC
TRBJ1-1,NA,TRBV4-1,NA,CATRIVQTANTEAFF,TGCGCCACCCGTATAGTACAAACAGCGAACACTGAAGCTTTCTTT
TRBJ1-1,NA,TRBV29-1,NA,CSVEEGSGGTEAFF,TGCAGCGTTGAAGAAGGTTCGGGGGGGACTGAAGCTTTCTTT
TRBJ1-6,NA,TRBV11-2,NA,CASSIHGINSPLHF,TGTGCCAGCAGCATACATGGGATTAATTCACCCCTCCACTTT
TRBJ1-5,NA,TRBV6-2/TRBV6-3,NA,CASSLAPRGPQHF,TGTGCCAGCAGCCTCGCTCCGCGGGGGCCCCAGCATTTT
TRBJ2-1,NA,TRBV27,NA,CASSLGPGAGHNEQFF,TGTGCCAGCAGCCTGGGGCCGGGGGCAGGCCACAATGAGCAGTTCTTC
TRBJ2-1,NA,TRBV29-1,TRBD2,CSVGTSGYNEQFF,TGCAGCGTTGGGACTAGCGGTTACAATGAGCAGTTCTTC
TRBJ1-1,NA,TRBV18,NA,CASSPLYTPTEAFF,TGTGCCAGCTCACCACTATATACCCCCACTGAAGCTTTCTTT
TRBJ1-4,NA,TRBV19,NA,CASSMASPRAGGEKLFF,TGTGCCAGTAGTATGGCATCCCCCAGGGCGGGGGGTGAAAAACTGTTTTTT
TRBJ2-3,few,TRBV7-3,TRBD2,CASSRLASGSTDTQYF,TGTGCCAGCAGCCGCCTGGCTAGCGGAAGCACAGATACGCAGTATTTT
TRBJ2-1,NA,TRBV4-2,TRBD1,CASSQESVPGQGFNEQFF,TGTGCCAGCAGCCAAGAATCCGTCCCGGGACAGGGGTTTAATGAGCAGTTCTTC
TRBJ2-1,NA,TRBV2,TRBD2,CARLTSGEAAANAEQFF,TGTGCCAGGTTGACTAGCGGGGAGGCGGCGGCAAACGCTGAGCAGTTCTTC
TRBJ2-3,NA,TRBV11-2,NA,CASSLEGGNADTQYF,TGTGCCAGCAGCTTAGAAGGGGGTAATGCAGATACGCAGTATTTT
TRBJ2-1,NA,TRBV6-2/TRBV6-3,TRBD2,CASSYLPGLADDNEQFF,TGTGCCAGCAGTTACCTACCGGGACTAGCGGACGACAATGAGCAGTTCTTC
TRBJ2-1,NA,TRBV5-1,NA,CASSQMTRNEQFF,TGCGCCAGCAGCCAAATGACTAGGAATGAGCAGTTCTTC
TRBJ2-2,NA,TRBV27,TRBD2,CASSGPGLAGVLRTGELFF,TGTGCCAGCAGTGGACCGGGACTAGCGGGAGTATTGAGAACCGGGGAGCTGTTTTTT
TRBJ1-2,NA,TRBV19,TRBD1,CASKPLLTGGADYTF,TGTGCCAGTAAACCCCTCCTAACAGGGGGCGCGGACTACACCTTC
TRBJ1-5,NA,TRBV4-1,NA,CASSHREGNQPQHF,TGCGCCAGCAGCCACAGGGAAGGGAATCAGCCCCAGCATTTT
TRBJ1-3,NA,TRBV19,TRBD1,CASTLYPGGSSGNTIYF,TGTGCCAGTACTCTGTACCCAGGGGGCTCCTCTGGAAACACCATATATTTT
TRBJ2-2,NA,TRBV27,TRBD2,CASSLSGRDTGELFF,TGTGCCAGCAGTCTTAGCGGGCGGGACACCGGGGAGCTGTTTTTT
TRBJ1-1,NA,TRBV28,NA,CASSLFFGGNTEAFF,TGTGCCAGCAGTTTATTTTTTGGGGGGAACACTGAAGCTTTCTTT
TRBJ2-2,NA,TRBV7-9,TRBD1,CASSARDRGRGTGELFF,TGTGCCAGCAGCGCCCGGGACAGGGGGCGAGGCACCGGGGAGCTGTTTTTT
TRBJ2-1,NA,TRBV19,NA,CASSIRLVAPYNEQFF,TGTGCCAGTAGTATCCGACTAGTCGCCCCCTACAATGAGCAGTTCTTC
TRBJ2-1,NA,TRBV3-1/TRBV3-2,NA,CASSSEAVEQFF,TGTGCCAGCAGTTCTGAAGCGGTTGAGCAGTTCTTC
TRBJ2-2,NA,TRBV19,TRBD2,CASSIRTSGRAGELFF,TGTGCCAGTAGTATTCGGACTAGCGGGAGAGCTGGGGAGCTGTTTTTT
TRBJ2-3,NA,TRBV24-1,TRBD1,CAIRDSPTDTQYF,TGTGCCATAAGGGACAGCCCCACAGATACGCAGTATTTT
TRBJ2-2,NA,TRBV9,TRBD2,CASSVLTSGRIGELFF,TGTGCCAGCAGCGTACTTACTAGCGGGAGAATTGGGGAGCTGTTTTTT
TRBJ1-2,NA,TRBV3-1/TRBV3-2,TRBD1,CASSLSGQGNGYTF,TGTGCCAGCAGCCTTTCCGGACAGGGGAATGGCTACACCTTC
TRBJ2-7,NA,TRBV29-1,NA,CSVAGFSYEQYF,TGCAGCGTTGCGGGATTCTCCTACGAGCAGTACTTC
TRBJ2-7,NA,TRBV3-1/TRBV3-2,NA,CASSQRGFYEQYF,TGTGCCAGCAGCCAACGGGGATTCTACGAGCAGTACTTC
TRBJ2-5,once,TRBV7-2,NA,CASSWDLGTQYF,TGTGCCAGCAGCTGGGATCTTGGGACCCAGTACTTC
TRBJ2-1,NA,TRBV6-4,NA,CASSDSGRLDVGEQFF,TGTGCCAGCAGTGACTCGGGGCGACTAGATGTCGGTGAGCAGTTCTTC